Presented here are 30 T cell receptor beta chains from one specimen sequenced in a study of T cells in Graves' hyperthyroidism and ophthalmopathy. Amplified TCR beta CDR3 regions came from RNA transcripts. During a first-round RT-PCR of the TCR CDR3, the HTBI primer set was used. MiXCR, run by TCRdb on the multiplex PCR reads, gives a single entry per CDR3 protein. The table lists around 540,000 distinct CDR3 sequences, 15% to 20% of them singletons, with approximately 32% in the top ten. Sequencing used blood. The receptors were gathered from a woman aged 25 to 39 with Graves' ophthalmopathy.

Ten or more counts support this clonotype. The V and J genes are TRBV7-8 and TRBJ2-2, with D possibly being TRBD1 or TRBD2 (6 bases each). From germline, CDR1 is SGHVS and CDR2 FQNEAQ. The CDR3 totals 16 residues. V was clipped by 4 bases and J by 5 bases, with 17 bases between them. In DNA, the CDR3 is TGTGCCAGCAGCTCAAACAGCGGAGGGGGTACCGGGGAGCTGTTTTTT. It codes for CASSSNSGGGTGELFF.

This clonotype came up a few times. The rearrangement uses TRBV5-1 and TRBJ1-4, with 7 nucleotides matching TRBD1. The germline gives CDR1 SGHRS, CDR2 YFSETQ. The length of the CDR3 is 14 residues. The trim removed 6 bases at V and 4 bases at J, leaving 6 bases unmatched. In DNA, the CDR3 is TGCGCCAGCACGAAGGGGGCCGATAATGAAAAACTGTTTTTT. Translated: CASTKGADNEKLFF.

This clonotype was detected a few times. V usage is TRBV5-5 and J usage is TRBJ1-5; D might be TRBD1 (6 bases). The germline CDR1 and CDR2 sequences are SGHKS and YYEKEE (reference sequence). This CDR3 comprises 18 residues. V was clipped by 0 bases and J by 4 bases, with 20 bases between them. As DNA, the CDR3 is TGTGCCAGCAGCTTGGGCCGAATAACAGGGAGGGGGAATCAGCCCCAGCATTTT. It encodes CASSLGRITGRGNQPQHF.

Comment on this clonotype: Possible read error: a much larger clone is one base away. V gene TRBV28 combines with J gene TRBJ2-3; D is uncertain. Gene TRBJ1-5 matches the end of the DNA better, so the J call may be wrong. This CDR3 has 13 amino acids. Germline assignment: CDR1 MDHEN and CDR2 SYDVKM. The CDR3 region has the DNA TGTGCCAGCAACAAGCAGGTCACAGATACGCAGCATTTT. This sequence encodes CASNKQVTDTQHF.

This clonotype showed up many times. The chain combines TRBV28 with TRBJ1-5, with 8 bases that match TRBD1. V was clipped by 6 bases and J by 5 bases; unmatched bases: 6. CDR3 length: 14 residues. Germline V gene data show CDR1 as MDHEN and CDR2 as SYDVKM. The CDR3 loop reads CASSRGQDHQPQHF. The DNA for the CDR3 is TGTGCCAGCAGCCGGGGACAGGACCATCAGCCCCAGCATTTT.

Points on this clonotype: A much more abundant neighbour one base away suggests this may be a read error. This chain connects TRBV5-1 to TRBJ1-1; possible D gene TRBD1, 5 bases. From germline, CDR1 is SGHRS and CDR2 YFSETQ. The CDR3 consists of 14 residues. The CDR3 DNA reads TGCGTCAGCAGCCGCCCGGACATGAACACTGAAGCTTTCTTT. Protein: CVSSRPDMNTEAFF.

In its sample, this clonotype was seen many times. The rearrangement uses TRBV5-1 and TRBJ1-1, with D uncertain. From germline, CDR1 is SGHRS and CDR2 YFSETQ. V lost 2 bases, J lost 1 base, and 6 bases lay in between. The CDR3 is made up of 13 amino acids. The CDR3 loop reads CASSFFTNTEAFF. The CDR3 nucleotides read TGCGCCAGCAGCTTCTTCACGAACACTGAAGCTTTCTTT.

In its sample, this clonotype was seen a few times. The genes are TRBV27 and TRBJ2-1; 10 bases agree with TRBD2. This CDR3 contains 14 residues. The V and J ends lost 6 bases and 7 bases, in that order; junction bases with no gene match: 6. The germline V gene encodes CDR1 MNHEY and CDR2 SMNVEV (reference sequence). The DNA for the CDR3 is TGTGCCAGCAGGTCAGGACTAGCGGAGAATGAGCAGTTCTTC. Translation gives CASRSGLAENEQFF.

This clonotype was detected a few times. The CDR3, as DNA: TGTGCCAGCAGCCAAAGGGATACGCAGTATTTT. It codes for CASSQRDTQYF. The genes are TRBV3-2 and TRBJ2-3. TRBV3-2 corresponds to a pseudogene. This CDR3 region has 11 residues.

This clonotype was picked up many times. The chain couples TRBV7-8 to TRBJ2-7; TRBD1 matches at 7 bases. CDR1 SGHVS and CDR2 FQNEAQ come from the germline V gene. The CDR3 contains 13 residues. V shed 5 bases, J shed 5 bases, and the junction held 6 bases outside the gene matches. For the CDR3, the DNA is TGTGCCAGCAGCCCGAGAGGGGGCGACGAGCAGTACTTC. It yields the protein CASSPRGGDEQYF. The variable domain in full, with the rest retrieved from reference TRBV7-8 and TRBJ2-7, is GAGVSQSPRYKVAKRGQDVALRCDPISGHVSLFWYQQALGQGPEFLTYFQNEAQLDKSGLPSDRFFAERPEGSVSTLKIQRTQQEDSAVYLCASSPRGGDEQYFGPGTRLTVT.

This clonotype came up many times. The V gene is TRBV24-1, the J gene TRBJ2-1, with TRBD1 matching over 7 bases. Germline CDR1 KGHDR, CDR2 SFDVKD. The CDR3 loop spans 15 amino acids. V lost 3 bases, J lost 2 bases, and 3 bases stayed unmatched. CDR3 coding DNA: TGTGCCACCAGTGATCCCGGGACAGCCTACAATGAGCAGTTCTTC. Protein product: CATSDPGTAYNEQFF.

This clonotype has only a few counts. This chain links TRBV6-5 with TRBJ1-2; D call uncertain. Looked up from germline, CDR1 is MNHEY and CDR2 is SVGAGI. V lost 0 bases and J lost 0, with 5 bases in between. CDR3 length: 14 amino acids. The CDR3 here is CASSYSAANYGYTF. In DNA, the CDR3 is TGTGCCAGCAGTTACTCGGCAGCTAACTATGGCTACACCTTC.

This clonotype was found many times. The chain is built from TRBV27 and TRBJ2-1, with 10 nucleotides matching TRBD2. J lost 7 bases, V lost 7 bases, and 10 bases had no gene match. CDR1 is MNHEY and CDR2 is SMNVEV in the germline V gene (reference sequence). This CDR3 region has 15 residues. The CDR3 bases are TGTGCCAGCACGTCTCTAGCGGGAGTATTAAATGAGCAGTTCTTC. It encodes CASTSLAGVLNEQFF.

The chain couples TRBV10-2 to TRBJ2-7; TRBD2 matches at 7 bases. Trimming removed 3 bases from V and 3 bases from J; junction bases left unmatched: 2. This CDR3 is 13 amino acids long. Germline CDR1 is WSHSY and CDR2 is SAAADI. CDR3 sequence: CASSELASYEQYF. CDR3 coding DNA: TGCGCCAGCAGTGAACTAGCGAGCTACGAGCAGTACTTC.

About this clonotype: A much larger clonotype is one base distant, so this may be a read error. V and J are TRBV3-1 and TRBJ2-7; 10 bases align to TRBD2. Germline V gene lookup returns CDR1 LGHDT and CDR2 YNNKEL (reference sequence). The trim removed 3 bases at V and 6 bases at J, leaving 11 bases unmatched. The CDR3 has 16 residues. The CDR3 sequence is CASSHLQGLAGAEQYF. For the CDR3, the DNA is TGTGCCAGCAGCCACCTACAAGGGCTAGCGGGAGCCGAGCAGTACTTC.

This clonotype was seen at least ten times. This chain links TRBV11-2 with TRBJ2-1; D gene unclear. CDR3 length equals 13 residues. The V and J ends lost 4 bases and 4 bases respectively, with 8 bases between them. The germline V gene has CDR1 SGHAT and CDR2 FQNNGV. For the CDR3, the DNA is TGTGCCAGCAGCTCACTGGGTTACAATGAGCAGTTCTTC. Translated, it gives CASSSLGYNEQFF. Complete variable domain (other parts from reference TRBV11-2 and TRBJ2-1): EAGVAQSPRYKIIEKRQSVAFWCNPISGHATLYWYQQILGQGPKLLIQFQNNGVVDDSQLPKDRFSAERLKGVDSTLKIQPAKLEDSAVYLCASSSLGYNEQFFGPGTRLTVL.

This clonotype was seen many times. The chain carries TRBV12-3 or TRBV12-4 and TRBJ2-1; tentatively, D is TRBD2 (7 bases). The CDR3 sequence is 19 residues long. Deletions cut 6 bases from V and 0 bases from J, with 24 bases between. CDR3 region: CASRGGGKHQRASYNEQFF. The CDR3 region has the DNA TGTGCCAGCAGGGGAGGGGGAAAACACCAGCGGGCCTCCTACAATGAGCAGTTCTTC.

The V and J genes are TRBV20-1 and TRBJ2-5; D tentatively reads TRBD1 or TRBD2 (5 bases each). Germline values: CDR1 DFQATT, CDR2 SNEGSKA (reference sequence). V was shortened by 3 bases and J by 9 bases, with 11 bases between the two germline ends. The CDR3 is 11 residues long. CDR3 amino acids: CSARVVGAQYF. The CDR3 DNA follows: TGCAGTGCTAGGGTTGTGGGGGCCCAGTACTTC.

CDR3 nucleotides: TGTGCCAGCAGTGGAGTTGGGACGGTAACTTTTGAGCAGTACTTC. Amino acid sequence: CASSGVGTVTFEQYF. The V gene is TRBV2, the J gene TRBJ2-7, with D possibly being TRBD1 or TRBD2 (5 bases each). Germline loops: CDR1 SNHLY, CDR2 FYNNEI. The CDR3 extends over 15 amino acids. V lost 4 bases, J lost 7 bases, and 20 bases lay in between.

This clonotype was counted at least ten times. This sequence joins TRBV5-1 and TRBJ2-4; D call uncertain. From germline, CDR1 is SGHRS and CDR2 YFSETQ. Trimming removed 4 bases at V and 0 bases at J, with 17 bases between. CDR3 length: 17 residues. For the CDR3, the DNA is TGCGCCAGCAGCACCTTTTATCGGAACTTAGCCAAAAACATTCAGTACTTC. This encodes CASSTFYRNLAKNIQYF.

CDR3 nucleotides: TGTGCCAGCAGCGCGCCCCGGAGGGGGGCGGGTTCACCCCTCCACTTT. Amino acid sequence: CASSAPRRGAGSPLHF. V gene TRBV9 combines with J gene TRBJ1-6; tentatively, D is TRBD1 (6 bases). Germline lookup yields CDR1 SGDLS and CDR2 YYNGEE. Trimming stripped 3 bases from V and 9 bases from J, with 19 bases between. The length of the CDR3 is 16 residues.

This rearrangement joins TRBV20-1 to TRBJ2-1, with 8 bases that match TRBD2. The CDR3 has 16 amino acids. V shed 0 bases and J 3 bases; nucleotides not matched to a gene: 7. Germline values: CDR1 DFQATT, CDR2 SNEGSKA (reference sequence). The CDR3 DNA sequence: TGCAGTGCTAGAGATCCCACTAGCGGACGCTACAATGAGCAGTTCTTC. It translates to CSARDPTSGRYNEQFF.

In its sample, this clonotype was seen a few times. The chain recombines TRBV6-2 or TRBV6-3 with TRBJ1-4; D perhaps matches TRBD1 (5 bases). The CDR3 loop spans 15 amino acids. Germline V gene lookup returns CDR1 MNHEY and CDR2 SVGEGT. Trimming cost V 4 bases and J 6 bases, with 15 bases left between them. The DNA for the CDR3 is TGTGCCAGCAGTTCAGGTCGACAGAATCATGAAAAACTGTTTTTT. It translates to CASSSGRQNHEKLFF.

The rearrangement uses TRBV5-5 and TRBJ2-1; a weak D match, TRBD2 (6 bases). The CDR3 covers 16 residues. The V and J ends lost 4 bases and 6 bases respectively, with 20 bases between them. The germline V gene has CDR1 SGHKS and CDR2 YYEKEE (reference sequence). CDR3 sequence: CASSTGGPSIGNEQFF. The CDR3 region has the DNA TGTGCCAGCAGCACCGGGGGTCCCTCAATCGGCAATGAGCAGTTCTTC.

The CDR3 DNA reads TGTGCCAGCAGTGAAACCGGGACTAGCGGGTCTTACAATGAGCAGTTCTTC. It yields the protein CASSETGTSGSYNEQFF. The chain employs TRBV25-1 and TRBJ2-1, with 12 bases lining up with TRBD2. The CDR3 contains 17 residues. The ends lost 2 bases at V and 4 bases at J; junction bases unmatched: 6. Germline V lookup: CDR1 MGHDK, CDR2 SYGVNS.

This clonotype was counted at least ten times. The rearrangement links TRBV27 to TRBJ2-1, with 8 positions matching TRBD2. The V and J ends lost 1 base and 3 bases, in that order; junction bases with no gene match: 5. The CDR3 extends over 16 amino acids. CDR1 is MNHEY and CDR2 is SMNVEV in the germline V gene (reference sequence). The CDR3 DNA follows: TGTGCCAGCAGTTTATGGGGCGGGAGGAACTACAATGAGCAGTTCTTC. Amino acids: CASSLWGGRNYNEQFF.

Only a few counts were recorded for this clonotype. The chain combines TRBV14 with TRBJ1-1; D is perhaps TRBD1 (5 bases). V was cut by 4 bases and J by 6 bases, with 12 bases left in between. The CDR3 has 13 amino acids. Germline CDR1 and CDR2: SGHDN and FVKESK. CDR3 nucleotide sequence: TGTGCCAGCAGCCCGCAGGGATCCCCTGAAGCTTTCTTT. It translates to CASSPQGSPEAFF. The whole variable domain, remainder taken from reference TRBV14 and TRBJ1-1, is EAGVTQFPSHSVIEKGQTVTLRCDPISGHDNLYWYRRVMGKEIKFLLHFVKESKQDESGMPNNRFLAERTGGTYSTLKVQPAELEDSGVYFCASSPQGSPEAFFGQGTRLTVV.

J is TRBJ2-7 and V is TRBV30; maybe TRBD2 (6 bases). This CDR3 is built from 13 residues. V was pared by 3 bases and J by 6 bases, with 15 bases between. The V gene's germline CDR1 is GTSNPN and CDR2 SVGIG (reference sequence). DNA for the CDR3: TGTGCCTGGAGATGGGGGACTGGTAGCGAGCAGTACTTC. Its protein is CAWRWGTGSEQYF. The complete variable domain, with remaining parts taken from reference TRBV30 and TRBJ2-7, reads SQTIHQWPATLVQPVGSPLSLECTVEGTSNPNLYWYRQAAGRGLQLLFYSVGIGQISSEVPQNLSASRPQDRQFILSSKKLLLSDSGFYLCAWRWGTGSEQYFGPGTRLTVT.

The rearrangement joins TRBV7-9 to TRBJ1-2; 7 bases are shared with TRBD1. CDR3 length: 17 residues. With V trimmed by 7 bases and J by 4 bases, 18 bases remained unmatched. Germline V lookup: CDR1 SEHNR, CDR2 FQNEAQ (reference sequence). Here the CDR3 reads CASTGPRGEEVIYGYTF. CDR3 DNA sequence: TGTGCCAGCACCGGACCCAGGGGGGAGGAGGTAATCTATGGCTACACCTTC.

Note on this clonotype: This may be a read error, as it is one base from a much larger clone. The chain uses TRBV5-5 and TRBJ2-7; TRBD2 agrees at 9 bases. This CDR3 has 14 residues. Germline values: CDR1 SGHKS, CDR2 YYEKEE (reference sequence). Here the CDR3 reads CASSLLAGSYEQHF. DNA of the CDR3: TGTGCCAGCAGCTTGCTAGCGGGATCCTACGAGCAGCACTTC.